This T cell receptor (beta chain) was identified during a study of OX40 agonist ivuxolimab in advanced cancers. About the study: Ivuxolimab, an antibody acting as an agonist of OX40 (CD134), was used to treat patients. Earlier anti-PD-1, anti-PD-L1 or anti-CTLA-4 therapy was permitted; roughly 40% had received some.

Sequencing was performed with immunoSEQ multiplex PCR; in TCRdb, only in-frame clones are kept and a portion is missing. The table shows fewer than 70,000 clones, with more than 75% occurring only once. Germline-derived CDR1 and CDR2 are SQVTM and ANQGSEA. The V and J ends lost 3 bases and 11 bases respectively, with 19 bases between them. This CDR3 is 13 amino acids long. Blood sampling took place at baseline, cycle 4 day 1, and cycle 7 day 1. This chain joins TRBV29-1 and TRBJ1-1; the D is unclear. Here the sequenced sample was CD4+ or CD8+ T cells sorted from blood, taken in a trial of the OX40 agonist ivuxolimab. This clonotype originated in an adult with an advanced solid tumor such as melanoma, head and neck, liver or kidney cancer. CDR3 nucleotides: TGCAGCGTTGAGAGAGGTTCCGAATCCCGGGCTTTCTTT. This translates into CSVERGSESRAFF.